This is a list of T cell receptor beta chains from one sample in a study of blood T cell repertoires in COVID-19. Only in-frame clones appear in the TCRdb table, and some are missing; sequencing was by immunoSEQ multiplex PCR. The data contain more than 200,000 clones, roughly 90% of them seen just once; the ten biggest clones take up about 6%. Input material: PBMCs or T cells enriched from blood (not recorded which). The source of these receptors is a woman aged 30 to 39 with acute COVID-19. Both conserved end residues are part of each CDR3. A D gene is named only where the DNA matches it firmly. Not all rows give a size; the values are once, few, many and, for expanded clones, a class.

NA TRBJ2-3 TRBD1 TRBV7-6 TGTGCCAGCAGCAGGCGGACAGGGGGGGGCACAGATACGCAGTATTTT CASSRRTGGGTDTQYF
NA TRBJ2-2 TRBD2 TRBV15 TGTGCCACCAGCAGAGATGGACTAGCGCCCACCGGGGAGCTGTTTTTT CATSRDGLAPTGELFF
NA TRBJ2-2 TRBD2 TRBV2 TGTGCCAGCCGGCGGGAGGGCAACACCGGGGAGCTGTTTTTT CASRREGNTGELFF
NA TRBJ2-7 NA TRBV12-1 TGTGCCAGTTGGTCGGACAGGAGACGATCCTACGAGCAGTACTTC CASWSDRRRSYEQYF
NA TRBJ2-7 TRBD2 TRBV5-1 TGCGCCAGCAGCTTGCTAGCGGGGGGTGAGGGTTTTGAGCAGTACTTC CASSLLAGGEGFEQYF
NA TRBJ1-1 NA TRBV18 TGTGCCAGCTCACCGCAACCGGCGGTGAACACTGAAGCTTTCTTT CASSPQPAVNTEAFF
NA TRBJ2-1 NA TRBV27 TGTGCCAGCAGTGCGAGGACAGTTGGGAATGAGCAGTTCTTC CASSARTVGNEQFF
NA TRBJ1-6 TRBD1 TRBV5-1 TGCGCCAGCAGCTTGGGGCAGGGGGGTTCACCCCTCCACTTT CASSLGQGGSPLHF
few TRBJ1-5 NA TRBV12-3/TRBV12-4 TGTGCCAGCAGCCCCCTCAATCAGCCCCAGCATTTT CASSPLNQPQHF
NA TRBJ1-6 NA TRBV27 TGTGCCAGCAGTTTATTGGACAGCCGCTCCTATAATTCACCCCTCCACTTT CASSLLDSRSYNSPLHF
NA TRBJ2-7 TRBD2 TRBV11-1 TGTGCCAGCAGCTTAGCAACTAGCGGGAACCTCGGCGAGCAGTACTTC CASSLATSGNLGEQYF
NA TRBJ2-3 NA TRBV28 TGTGCCAGCAGTCCCCTCGGCAAGGGGGCAGATACGCAGTATTTT CASSPLGKGADTQYF
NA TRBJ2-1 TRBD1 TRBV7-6 TGTGCCAGCAGCTTAGTGGGGACAGGTTCCTACAATGAGCAGTTCTTC CASSLVGTGSYNEQFF
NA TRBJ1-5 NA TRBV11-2 TGTGCCAGCAGCTTAGATTCTAATCAGCCCCAGCATTTT CASSLDSNQPQHF
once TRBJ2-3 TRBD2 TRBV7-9 TGTGCCCTCGTCCTAGCGGGATCTAGCACAGATACGCAGTATTTT CALVLAGSSTDTQYF
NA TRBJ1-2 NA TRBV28 TGTGCCAGCAGCTACGGTATTGATTATGGCTACACCTTC CASSYGIDYGYTF
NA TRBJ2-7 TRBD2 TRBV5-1 TGCGCCAGCAGCTCGTTACTAGCGGGAGGTGCCTACGAGCAGTACTTC CASSSLLAGGAYEQYF
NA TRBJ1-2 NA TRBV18 TGTGCCAGCTCTTCCGCGATGGGGCCGTATGGCTACACCTTC CASSSAMGPYGYTF
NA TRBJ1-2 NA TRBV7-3 TGTGCCAGCAGCTTAAGGGCAGGGTCTGGTGGCTACACCTTC CASSLRAGSGGYTF
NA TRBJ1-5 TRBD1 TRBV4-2 TGTGCCAGCAGCCCACAGGGGAATCAGCCCCAGCATTTT CASSPQGNQPQHF
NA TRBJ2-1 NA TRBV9 TGTGCCAGCAGCGTAGTAGTTAGCGGTTCCTACAATGAGCAGTTCTTC CASSVVVSGSYNEQFF
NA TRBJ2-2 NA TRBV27 TGTGCCAGCAGTTGGGCGCAGGGAATTCCTGGGGAGCTGTTTTTT CASSWAQGIPGELFF
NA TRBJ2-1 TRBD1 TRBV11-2 TGTGCCAGCAGCCCATCCTCACAGGGGGCGATCTACAATGAGCAGTTCTTC CASSPSSQGAIYNEQFF
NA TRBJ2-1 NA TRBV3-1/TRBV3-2 TGTGCCAGCAGCACTTTGGATGAGCAGTTCTTC CASSTLDEQFF
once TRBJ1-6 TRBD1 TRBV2 TGTGCCAGCAGCCAAACAGGGGGAGCACAGAATTCACCCCTCCACTTT CASSQTGGAQNSPLHF
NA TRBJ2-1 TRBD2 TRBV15 TGTGCCACCAGCAGAGAATTAGCGGGGGGGCCGGTGGAGCAGTTCTTC CATSRELAGGPVEQFF
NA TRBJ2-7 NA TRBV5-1 TGCGCCAGCAGCGTTTCGGGACACGGCAAGAAGCCCTACGAGCAGTACTTC CASSVSGHGKKPYEQYF
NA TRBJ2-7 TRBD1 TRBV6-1 TGTGCCAGCAGTGCCCTCCTACAGGGGGCTTTCTACGAGCAGTACTTC CASSALLQGAFYEQYF
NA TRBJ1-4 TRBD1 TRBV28 TGTGCCAGTTTTACAGGGGGCTTCAGTGAAAAACTGTTTTTT CASFTGGFSEKLFF
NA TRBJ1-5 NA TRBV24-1 TGTGCCACCTCCCGGCGGGGCAATCAGCCCCAGCATTTT CATSRRGNQPQHF
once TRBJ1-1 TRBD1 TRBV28 TGTGCCACCAAGTCGGGACAGCTGCTTATGAACACTGAAGCTTTCTTT CATKSGQLLMNTEAFF
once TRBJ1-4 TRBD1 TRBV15 TGTGCCACCAGCCCTCCCGGACAGGGGTGGGAAAAACTGTTTTTT CATSPPGQGWEKLFF
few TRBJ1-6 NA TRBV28 TGTGCCAGCAGTTTAGGCGGTGGAGTGGCGGCACCCCTCCACTTT CASSLGGGVAAPLHF
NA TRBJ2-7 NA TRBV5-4 TGTGCCAGCAGCTTGAACAGTAGGTACGAGCAGTACTTC CASSLNSRYEQYF
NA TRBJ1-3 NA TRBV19 TGTGCCAGCGAAGGGACATCCAGAAACACCATATATTTT CASEGTSRNTIYF
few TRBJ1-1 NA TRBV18 TGTGCCAGCTCACCACCCCCGGGGACTGAAGCTTTCTTT CASSPPPGTEAFF
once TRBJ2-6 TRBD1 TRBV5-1 TGCGCCAGCAGCCCAGGACAGGGGGCAATTTTTGTTGGGGCCAACGTCCTGACTTTC CASSPGQGAIFVGANVLTF
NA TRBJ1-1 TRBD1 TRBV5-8 TGTGCCAGCAGCTTTGACAGGGGCTGGACGGTTGAAGCTTTCTTT CASSFDRGWTVEAFF
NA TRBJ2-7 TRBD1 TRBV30 TGTGCCTGGAGTGTACTGGGACAGGGGGCAGGGGAGCAGTACTTC CAWSVLGQGAGEQYF
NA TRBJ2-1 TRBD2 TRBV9 TGTGCCAGCAGCCCCGGGGACTACATTAATGAGCAGTTCTTC CASSPGDYINEQFF
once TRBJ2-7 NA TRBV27 TGTGCCAGCAGTTTAGCCCCAAGGGGCTACGAGCAGTACTTC CASSLAPRGYEQYF